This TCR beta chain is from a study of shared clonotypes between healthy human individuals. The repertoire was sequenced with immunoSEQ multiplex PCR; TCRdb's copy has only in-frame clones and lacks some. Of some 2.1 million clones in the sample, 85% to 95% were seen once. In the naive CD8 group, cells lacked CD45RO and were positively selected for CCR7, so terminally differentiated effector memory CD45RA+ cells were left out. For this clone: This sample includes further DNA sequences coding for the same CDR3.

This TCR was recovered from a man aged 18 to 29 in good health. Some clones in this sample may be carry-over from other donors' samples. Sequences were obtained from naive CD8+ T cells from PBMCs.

The DNA of the CDR3 is TGTGCCAGCAGCTCTACCGGGACAGGCTCCTACGAGCAGTACTTC. This encodes CASSSTGTGSYEQYF. This sequence joins TRBV11-2 and TRBJ2-7, with 8 bases lining up with TRBD1. V trimming: 4 bases; J trimming: 0 bases; junction bases outside the gene matches: 5. Germline V gives CDR1 SGHAT, CDR2 FQNNGV. CDR3 length: 15 residues.